This TCR beta chain was sequenced in a study of T cell responses to AZD1222 COVID-19 vaccine. Study overall: Investigators merged groups given second doses at roughly 4 or roughly 12 weeks. Study outcomes and limitations: Targets within unmutated variant regions were reportedly found for nearly half of spike-specific TCRs. Spike-specific TCRs gained breadth and depth after people received two AZD1222 doses.

Ends included, the CDR3 has 16 residues. CDR1 MDHEN and CDR2 SYDVKM come from the germline V gene. The data were produced by immunoSEQ multiplex PCR, yet TCRdb's version contains in-frame clones alone and is incomplete. The sample carries 140,000 to 150,000 clones, about 94% recorded once. Concerning this clone itself: Its antigen is not identified. Because the CDR3's place on the DNA is in doubt, the DNA is left out and the CDR3 is given as listed by TCRdb.

Sequenced material: peripheral blood, taken on day 0 of AZD1222 vaccination. The rearrangement links TRBV28 to TRBJ1-6; TRBD1, the D gene given by the table, was not confirmed from the DNA. The clonotype originates from an adult in good health. CDR3 in amino acids: CASSTSTGGRNSPLHF.